This entry concerns a single T cell receptor beta chain. Germline CDR1 and CDR2: SGHRS and YFSETQ. The CDR3 has 14 residues. V was clipped by 3 bases and J by 4 bases; unmatched bases: 4. Recruited during active infection, patients (from Seattle) were subsequently followed longitudinally. The data derive from a study of blood T cell repertoires in COVID-19. In the study overall: Acute and convalescent COVID-19 specimens originated in the United States, Italy and Spain.

The assay was immunoSEQ multiplex PCR, and TCRdb's table has in-frame clones only and misses some. The sample includes 250,000 to 350,000 clones, around 90% of them seen just once. This rearrangement joins TRBV5-1 to TRBJ1-2, with TRBD1 matching over 9 bases. The clonotype comes from a woman aged 25 to 39 with COVID-19, enrolled during active disease. Sequencing was done on a sample of peripheral blood. The CDR3 DNA is TGCGCCAGCAGCTCGGGACAGGGAACCTATGGCTACACCTTC. Its translation is CASSSGQGTYGYTF. Full variable domain (remainder filled in from reference TRBV5-1 and TRBJ1-2): KAGVTQTPRYLIKTRGQQVTLSCSPISGHRSVSWYQQTPGQGLQFLFEYFSETQRNKGNFPGRFSGRQFSNSRSEMNVSTLELGDSALYLCASSSGQGTYGYTFGSGTRLTVV.